The sequence of this TCR beta chain was determined in a study of cytomegalovirus exposure and HLA in healthy donors (dated by TCRdb to about 2017). About the full investigation: According to an earlier analysis of 550 to 750 of the donors, roughly 180 million T cells yielded 90 million to 140 million unique TCR beta sequences and approximately 280 Gb of sequence data. Around 330 gigabases of sequencing data and tens of millions of unique TCR sequences made up an early release that covered several hundred HLA-typed donors. Of the roughly 400 genotyped donors, about 84% fell in the genetic ancestry cluster associated with self-reported Caucasian donors. The aim of the study was to test whether cataloging public T cell receptors could identify signatures of past pathogen exposure. The T cell repertoires of around 730 subjects were profiled by immunosequencing and related to cytomegalovirus serostatus. Besides the first cohort of 666 subjects, a separate validation cohort made up of roughly 120 different subjects was used. To predict cytomegalovirus infection status, the study combined high-throughput TCR immunosequencing, statistical association of individual TCRs with disease status, and machine learning. A later analysis re-analyzed previously published TCR beta repertoires from 500 to 700 donors and added high-resolution HLA genotyping to study TCR occurrence patterns. Rather than using new phenotypic data, the later analysis identified candidate immune exposures from TCR beta sequences and from how often those sequences occurred across donors. To decide whether each TCR beta V gene segment behaved as functional or pseudogenic, an earlier analysis of some 600 of the donors relied on high-throughput TCR beta sequencing. Alongside the repertoire data, information on donor age, sex, ethnicity and CMV serostatus was compiled. A later genetic analysis took genome-wide SNP genotypes for about 65% of the 666 donors and used that subset as a discovery cohort. All discovery cohort repertoires had been generated on a single sequencing platform. Class I and class II HLA loci were covered by the typing at four-digit resolution. Typing coverage differed by locus: A, B, C, DRB1 and DQB1 were typed in roughly 620-630 donors, DQA1 in 500 to 550, DPA1 in some 570, and DPB1 in 450 to 490. Five DR-DQ haplotypes were handled as single units for association and clustering, since linkage in the cohort was strong. Across approximately 400 genotyped donors of the cohort, an average of roughly 200,000 unique TCR beta nucleotide sequences per donor were sequenced, and 15% to 20% of those sequences were non-productive.

Points the paper makes about the study in general: Sequencing depth was assumed to be roughly uniform across donors in the presence/absence analyses, though that assumption may not hold. A later analysis reported that several top co-occurrence clusters appeared linked to parvovirus B19, influenza, CMV and Epstein-Barr virus. In a later genetic analysis, fewer N-insertions in productive TCRs were reported among donors in an Asian-associated ancestry cluster than the approximately 710-donor mean. The earlier analysis of 587 of the donors excluded approximately 17 rarely observed V segments, including chromosome 9 orphons, because counts were too low. It was suggested by the authors that the approach could potentially be generalized to other disease states and immunological phenotypes. Most CMV-associated TCR beta chains appeared to be HLA-restricted in a later analysis, and the HLA associations seemed to be driven largely by CMV exposure. The sequencing pipeline was judged likely to have produced a cluster of highly shared sequence variants as a technical artifact. The only immune exposure information available for the cohort was CMV serostatus. Most TCR sequences were observed very rarely across donors, whereas some public TCRs were present in many individuals. Correlated functional status among segregating V segments might be attributable to linkage disequilibrium, but an unknown experimental factor could not be ruled out. V-gene and J-gene trimming of TCR beta chains was associated with a missense DCLRE1C variant in a later genetic analysis, and the association was replicated in an independent cohort. HLA typing was unavailable for some donors at each locus, so association tests used only the typed subset. The 87-base-pair reads could not distinguish some IMGT-functional V segments, including TRBV6-2 and TRBV6-3, so those segments were excluded. Compared with equally common non-associated chains, HLA-associated TCR beta chains in a later analysis were more clonally expanded and had lower generation probabilities. Assigning TCR associations to individual alleles was difficult when HLA alleles, especially DR and DQ, strongly co-occurred. In a later analysis, some 18,000 TCR beta sequences were associated with specific HLA alleles at a false discovery rate of 0.05. A further reported finding was that TCR beta sequences accurately predicted the HLA-A and HLA-B alleles for most subjects in the first cohort. In vitro tests confirmed that a few of the cytomegalovirus-associated TCR beta chains recognize cytomegalovirus antigens. In an earlier analysis of roughly 500 of the donors, most TCR beta V segments appeared in productive rearrangements about 87% or about 30% of the time, broadly matching IMGT annotations. This cohort had only TCR beta chains sequenced, and the lack of alpha or paired-chain data limited which features could be detected. The classifier was reported to diagnose cytomegalovirus status with high specificity and sensitivity in both the original and validation cohorts. In the study, 150 to 200 TCR beta chains were listed as associated with cytomegalovirus. In a later analysis, the rate of TCR association differed among HLA loci, with DRB1 alleles having the most associated TCRs and HLA-C alleles having the fewest.

This clone has more than one count but fewer than ten. Its recognized antigen is unknown. The input lacks base qualities; no much larger clone sits a single base away. Library preparation was by the immunoSEQ multiplex PCR assay. A mixture of 60 forward primers for TCR Vbeta segments and 13 reverse primers for TCR Jbeta segments was used in the multiplex PCR. A multiplex PCR assay on genomic DNA amplified the CDR3 region of rearranged TCR beta genes. Amplified TCR beta libraries were sequenced as 87-base-pair reads on the Illumina HiSeq System. On the study's bioinformatics: Across the 700 or so repertoires, a later analysis counted some 81 million unique TCR beta chains, some 11 million of which were shared by at least two donors. Raw reads were error-corrected and collapsed into unique sequences by a nearest-neighbor algorithm in which closely related sequences were merged to remove PCR and sequencing errors. V, D and J gene segments were assigned by aligning CDR3 sequences to IMGT reference sequences. Each retained sequence needed at least a six-nucleotide match to both a V gene segment and a J gene segment. Rearrangements were called productive when the CDR3 lacked stop codons and stayed in frame with V and J; all others were non-productive. Following IMGT convention, CDR3 was defined as the stretch from the second conserved V-encoded cysteine up to the conserved J-encoded phenylalanine. Sequences without an unambiguous match to a single V gene segment were excluded from the earlier analysis of about 600 of the donors. An earlier analysis of 587 of the donors classified V segments as functional when productive rearrangements were above 56.7% and as segregating when the standard deviation between donors was above 5%. A statistical classification framework was built to diagnose cytomegalovirus status from the catalog of TCR beta chain sequences. In a later analysis, TCR nucleotide sequences were compared against IMGT/GENE-DB human TR gene sequences so that V and J genes could be assigned. The TCRdist pipeline was used in a later analysis to assign CDR3 sequences and most-parsimonious VDJ recombination scenarios. In a later analysis, each TCR beta chain was defined by its CDR3 amino acid sequence together with its V-gene family, and reads without a unique V-gene family were excluded. As a way to deal with suspected cross-contamination and a sequencing artifact, a later analysis dropped approximately 590 nucleotide sequences that were highly shared and had low generation probability. In a later analysis, a clonal expansion index was calculated for each public chain from normalized within-repertoire ranks of inferred template counts. In a later analysis, generation probabilities were computed with a VDJ recombination model fitted to out-of-frame rearrangements, and the resulting probabilities were checked against IGoR. In a later analysis, hypergeometric tests were used to score TCR-TCR, TCR-HLA and TCR-CMV co-occurrence, with a repertoire-size bias correction applied to TCR pairs. False discovery rates were estimated in a later analysis by permuting HLA or CMV assignments 20 times. A later analysis grouped co-occurring TCRs with DBSCAN, adding TCRdist sequence similarity when clustering within HLA-allele-positive subsets. For co-occurrence clustering, repertoires with fewer than 30,000 or more than 120,000 public chains were excluded, along with roughly five repertoires with anomalous nucleotide sharing. The table comes from immuneACCESS by way of TCRdb, which keeps in-frame sequences with V and J called. Part of the clones is missing from these tables; in studies checked, under half for an unresolved V gene and the rest for unknown reasons. That table is the source of V, J and clone size, and D and trimming were worked out from the DNA. Within this sample are 130,000 to 150,000 clones, with about 64% of them counted one time only. The ten largest clonotypes hold more than 4% of the sample.

Reading from cysteine to phenylalanine, the CDR3 counts 17 amino acids. Only CDR3 DNA is held: 51 bases, read in frame from base 1. V is cut back by 3 bases and J by 0 bases, with 12 bases in the junction unmatched. From the germline V gene, CDR1 is SGHTS and CDR2 is YDEGEE. The cohort was made up of about 670 healthy bone marrow donors. Cohort members were all nominally healthy when sampled, although unrecorded immune exposures were likely present. The donor was CMV seronegative and was included in the group of 352 seronegative cohort members. A peripheral blood sample was provided by each donor, and peripheral blood mononuclear cells were used for TCR beta sequencing. Genomic DNA extraction from the blood cell samples was performed with the Qiagen DNeasy Blood Extraction Kit.

The TCR comes from a man in his fifties or sixties in good health and CMV-seronegative. The chain joins TRBV5-8 to TRBJ2-7; TRBD1 matches 7 bases in the middle. Sequencing was performed on PBMCs. The CDR3 protein sequence reads: CASSYSTGVWDSYEQYF. The bases are TGTGCCAGCAGCTATTCCACAGGGGTCTGGGACTCCTACGAGCAGTACTTC.